This T cell receptor beta chain was obtained from a study of blood T cell repertoires in COVID-19. Study-level information: Nucleic acid was either cDNA or gDNA, and it came from T cells, B-cell-depleted T cells, or PBMCs.

As handled by the study authors: Reference gene primer amplification in the assay estimated nucleated cell counts. The protocol was immunoSEQ multiplex PCR, while the TCRdb copy is restricted to in-frame clones and leaves out a portion. V and J calls plus clone size are reproduced from that table; the DNA served to infer D and trimming. This table holds around 99,000 clones, about nine tenths found once. V gave up 5 bases and J gave up 2 bases, with 14 bases separating them. CDR1 and CDR2 (germline): MDHEN, SYDVKM. The length of the CDR3 is 15 residues. The sample taken for sequencing was peripheral blood. This sequence was found in a man aged 45 to 65 with acute or convalescent COVID-19. This sequence joins TRBV28 and TRBJ2-3; D is possibly TRBD2 (6 bases). As DNA, the CDR3 is TGTGCCAGCAGTGGTCGGCGGGGCACCACAGATACGCAGTATTTT. This translates into CASSGRRGTTDTQYF.